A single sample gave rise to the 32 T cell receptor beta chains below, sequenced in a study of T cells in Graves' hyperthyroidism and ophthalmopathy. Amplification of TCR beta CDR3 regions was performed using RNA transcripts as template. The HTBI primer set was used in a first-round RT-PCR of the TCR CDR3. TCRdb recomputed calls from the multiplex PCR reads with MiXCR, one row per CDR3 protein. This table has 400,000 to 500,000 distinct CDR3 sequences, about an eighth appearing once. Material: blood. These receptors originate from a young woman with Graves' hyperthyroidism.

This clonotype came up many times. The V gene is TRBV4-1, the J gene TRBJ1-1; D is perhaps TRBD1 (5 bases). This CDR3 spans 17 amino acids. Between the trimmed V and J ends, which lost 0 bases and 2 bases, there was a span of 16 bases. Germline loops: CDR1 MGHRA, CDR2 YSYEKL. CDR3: CASSQDRGRRVNTEAFF. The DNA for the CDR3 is TGCGCCAGCAGCCAAGATCGGGGGAGGAGGGTCAACACTGAAGCTTTCTTT.

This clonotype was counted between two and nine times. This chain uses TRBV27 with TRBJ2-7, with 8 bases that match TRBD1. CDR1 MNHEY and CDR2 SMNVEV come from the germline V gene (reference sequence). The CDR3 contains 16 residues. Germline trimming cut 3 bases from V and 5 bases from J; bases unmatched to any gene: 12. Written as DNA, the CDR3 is TGTGCCAGCAGTTTTACCCCGGTCGGACAGGGTGACGAGCAGTACGTC. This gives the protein CASSFTPVGQGDEQYV.

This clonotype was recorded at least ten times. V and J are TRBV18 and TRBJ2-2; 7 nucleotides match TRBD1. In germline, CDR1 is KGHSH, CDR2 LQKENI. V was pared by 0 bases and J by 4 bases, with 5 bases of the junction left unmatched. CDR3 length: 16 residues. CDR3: CASSPPSGGGTGELFF. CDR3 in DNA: TGTGCCAGCTCACCACCCTCAGGGGGTGGCACCGGGGAGCTGTTTTTT.

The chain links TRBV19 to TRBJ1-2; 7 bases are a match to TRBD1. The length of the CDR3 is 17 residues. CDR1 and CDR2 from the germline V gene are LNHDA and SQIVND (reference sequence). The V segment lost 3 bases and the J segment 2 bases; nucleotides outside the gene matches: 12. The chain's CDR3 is CASSIGGDRVKNYGYTF. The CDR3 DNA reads TGTGCCAGTAGTATTGGAGGAGACAGGGTCAAAAACTATGGCTACACCTTC.

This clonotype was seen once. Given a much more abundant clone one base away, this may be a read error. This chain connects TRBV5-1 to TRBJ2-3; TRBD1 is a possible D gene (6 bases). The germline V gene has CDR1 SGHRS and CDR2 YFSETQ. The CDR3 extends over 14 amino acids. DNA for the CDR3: TGCGCCAGCAGCCAGGACAGTAGCACAGATATGCAGTATTTT. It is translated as CASSQDSSTDMQYF.

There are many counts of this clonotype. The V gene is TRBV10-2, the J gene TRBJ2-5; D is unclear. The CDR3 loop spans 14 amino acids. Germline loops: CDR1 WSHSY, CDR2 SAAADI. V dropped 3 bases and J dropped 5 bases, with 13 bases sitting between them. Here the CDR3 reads CASSDRRNEETQYF. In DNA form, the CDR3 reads TGCGCCAGCAGTGACCGTAGGAACGAGGAGACCCAGTACTTC.

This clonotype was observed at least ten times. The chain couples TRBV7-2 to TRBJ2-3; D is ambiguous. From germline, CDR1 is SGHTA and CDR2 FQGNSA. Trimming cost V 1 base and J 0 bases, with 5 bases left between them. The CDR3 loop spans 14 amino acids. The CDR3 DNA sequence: TGTGCCAGCAGCTTAGATACTAGCACAGATACGCAGTATTTT. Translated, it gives CASSLDTSTDTQYF.

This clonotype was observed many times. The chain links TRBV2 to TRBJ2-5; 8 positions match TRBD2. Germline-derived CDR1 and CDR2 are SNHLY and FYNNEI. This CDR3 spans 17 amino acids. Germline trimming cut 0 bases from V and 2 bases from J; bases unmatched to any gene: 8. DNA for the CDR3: TGTGCCAGCAGTGAAGCGGGCCCACTAGCGGTACAAGAGACCCAGTACTTC. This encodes CASSEAGPLAVQETQYF.

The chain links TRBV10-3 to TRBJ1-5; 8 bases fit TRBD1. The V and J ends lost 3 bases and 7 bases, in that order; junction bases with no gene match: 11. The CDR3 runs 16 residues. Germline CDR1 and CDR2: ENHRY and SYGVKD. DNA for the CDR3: TGTGCCATCAGTGACTCGGGGACAGGTTTTGGGCAGCCCCAGCATTTT. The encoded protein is CAISDSGTGFGQPQHF.

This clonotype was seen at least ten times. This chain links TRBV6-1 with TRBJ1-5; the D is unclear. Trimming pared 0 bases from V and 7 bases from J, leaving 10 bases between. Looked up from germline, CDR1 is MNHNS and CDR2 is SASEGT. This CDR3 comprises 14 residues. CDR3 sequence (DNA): TGTGCCAGCAGTGAAGCCTTGGGGAGCCAGCCCCAGCATTTT. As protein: CASSEALGSQPQHF.

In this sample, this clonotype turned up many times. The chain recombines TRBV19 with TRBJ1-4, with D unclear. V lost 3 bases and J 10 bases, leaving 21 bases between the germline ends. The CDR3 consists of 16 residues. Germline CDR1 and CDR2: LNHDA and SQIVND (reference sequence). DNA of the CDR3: TGTGCCAGTAGTATGGGTGAAACGCGATTAATGAGAAAACTGTTTTTT. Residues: CASSMGETRLMRKLFF.

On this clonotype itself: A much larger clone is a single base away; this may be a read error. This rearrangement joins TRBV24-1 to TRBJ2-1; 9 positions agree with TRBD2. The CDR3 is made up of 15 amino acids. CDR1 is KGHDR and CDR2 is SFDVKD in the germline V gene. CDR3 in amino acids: CATSDPGTSIVEEFF. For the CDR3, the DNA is TGTGCCACCAGTGATCCCGGGACTAGCATAGTTGAGGAGTTCTTC.

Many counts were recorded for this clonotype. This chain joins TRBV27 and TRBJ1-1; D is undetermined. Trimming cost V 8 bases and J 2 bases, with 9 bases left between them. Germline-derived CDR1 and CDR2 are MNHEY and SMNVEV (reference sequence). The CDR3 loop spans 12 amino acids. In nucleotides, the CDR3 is TGTGCCAGCTCGGCGGCAAACACTGAAGCTTTCTTT. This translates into CASSAANTEAFF.

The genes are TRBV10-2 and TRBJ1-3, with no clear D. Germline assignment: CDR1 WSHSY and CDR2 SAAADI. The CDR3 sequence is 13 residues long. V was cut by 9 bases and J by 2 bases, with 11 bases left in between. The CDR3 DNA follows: TGCGCCAGTAAAGGAGGAACTGGAAACACCATATATTTT. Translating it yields CASKGGTGNTIYF.

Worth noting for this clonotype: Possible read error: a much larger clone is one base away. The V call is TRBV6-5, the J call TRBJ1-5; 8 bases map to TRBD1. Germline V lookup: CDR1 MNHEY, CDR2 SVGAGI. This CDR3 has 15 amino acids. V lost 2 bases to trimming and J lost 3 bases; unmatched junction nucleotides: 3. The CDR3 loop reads CASSYDRGINQPQHF. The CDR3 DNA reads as TGTGCCAGCAGTTACGACAGGGGCATCAATCAGCCCCAGCATTTT.

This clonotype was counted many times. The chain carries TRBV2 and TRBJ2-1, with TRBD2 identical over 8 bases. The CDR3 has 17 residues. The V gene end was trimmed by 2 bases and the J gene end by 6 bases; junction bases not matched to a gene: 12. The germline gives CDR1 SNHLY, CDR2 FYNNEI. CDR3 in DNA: TGTGCCAGCAGTGAAACGGCGGGAGGAGATATGCTCAATGAGCAGTTCTTC. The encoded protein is CASSETAGGDMLNEQFF. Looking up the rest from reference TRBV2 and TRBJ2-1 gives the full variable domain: EPEVTQTPSHQVTQMGQEVILRCVPISNHLYFYWYRQILGQKVEFLVSFYNNEISEKSEIFDDQFSVERPDGSNFTLKIRSTKLEDSAMYFCASSETAGGDMLNEQFFGPGTRLTVL.

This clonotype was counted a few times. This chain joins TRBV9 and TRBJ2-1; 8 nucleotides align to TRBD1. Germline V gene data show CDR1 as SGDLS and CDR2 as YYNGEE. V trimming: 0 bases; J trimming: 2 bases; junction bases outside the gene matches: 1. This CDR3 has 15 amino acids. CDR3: CASSVGQGTYNEQFF. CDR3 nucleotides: TGTGCCAGCAGCGTAGGACAGGGGACCTACAATGAGCAGTTCTTC.

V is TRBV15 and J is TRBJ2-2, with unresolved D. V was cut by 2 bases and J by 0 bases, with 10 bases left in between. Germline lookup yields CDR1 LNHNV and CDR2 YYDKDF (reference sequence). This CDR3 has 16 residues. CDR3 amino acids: CATSRSRRSNTGELFF. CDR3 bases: TGTGCCACCAGCAGAAGCAGAAGGTCGAACACCGGGGAGCTGTTTTTT.

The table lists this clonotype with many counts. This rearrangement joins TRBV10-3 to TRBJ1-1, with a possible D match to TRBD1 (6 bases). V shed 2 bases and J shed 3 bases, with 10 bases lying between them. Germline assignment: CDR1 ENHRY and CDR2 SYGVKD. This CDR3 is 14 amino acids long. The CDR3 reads CAISEGPGDTEAFF. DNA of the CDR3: TGTGCCATCAGTGAGGGGCCAGGGGACACTGAAGCTTTCTTT.

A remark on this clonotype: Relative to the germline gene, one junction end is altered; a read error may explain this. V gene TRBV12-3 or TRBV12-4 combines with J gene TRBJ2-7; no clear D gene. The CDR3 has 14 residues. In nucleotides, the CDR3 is TGTGCCAGCGACAAAGGCCGTGGCTCCTACGAGCAGTGCTTC. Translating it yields CASDKGRGSYEQCF.

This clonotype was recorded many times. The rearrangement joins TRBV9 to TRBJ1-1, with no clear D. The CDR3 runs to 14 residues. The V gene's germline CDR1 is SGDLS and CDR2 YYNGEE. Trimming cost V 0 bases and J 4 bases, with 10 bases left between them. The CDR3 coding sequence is TGTGCCAGCAGCGTAGAGGGAAGTCGCACTGAAGCTTTCTTT. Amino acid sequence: CASSVEGSRTEAFF.

This chain's CDR3 is CASSNSGTGPYQNIQYF. CDR3 sequence (DNA): TGTGCCAGCAGCAACTCCGGGACTGGACCCTACCAAAACATTCAGTACTTC. The rearrangement links TRBV9 to TRBJ2-4, with D possibly matching TRBD2 (6 bases). The CDR3 covers 17 residues. With 4 bases removed from V and 5 bases from J, the gap between germline ends came to 22 bases. Per germline, CDR1 SGDLS and CDR2 YYNGEE.

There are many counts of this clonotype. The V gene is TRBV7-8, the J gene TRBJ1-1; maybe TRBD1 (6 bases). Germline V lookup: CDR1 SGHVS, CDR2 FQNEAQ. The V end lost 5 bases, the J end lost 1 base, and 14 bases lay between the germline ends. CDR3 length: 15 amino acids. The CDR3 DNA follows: TGTGCCAGCAGCAAAGGACAGTGGGGGAACACTGAAGCTTTCTTT. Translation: CASSKGQWGNTEAFF. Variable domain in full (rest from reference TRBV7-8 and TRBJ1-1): GAGVSQSPRYKVAKRGQDVALRCDPISGHVSLFWYQQALGQGPEFLTYFQNEAQLDKSGLPSDRFFAERPEGSVSTLKIQRTQQEDSAVYLCASSKGQWGNTEAFFGQGTRLTVV.

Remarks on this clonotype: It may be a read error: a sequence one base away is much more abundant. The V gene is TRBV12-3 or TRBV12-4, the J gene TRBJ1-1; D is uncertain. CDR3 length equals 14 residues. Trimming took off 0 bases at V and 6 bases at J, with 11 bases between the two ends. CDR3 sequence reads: CASSLAGIGPEAFF. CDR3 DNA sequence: TGTGCCAGCAGTTTAGCGGGGATAGGCCCTGAAGCTTTCTTT.

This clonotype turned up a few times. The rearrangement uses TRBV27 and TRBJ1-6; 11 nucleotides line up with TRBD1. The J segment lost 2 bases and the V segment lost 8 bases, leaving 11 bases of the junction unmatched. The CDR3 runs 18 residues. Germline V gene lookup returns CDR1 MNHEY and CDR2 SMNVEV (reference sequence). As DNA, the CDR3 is TGTGCCAGCCTGAAGTCCGGACAGGGGGCCGCCTATAATTCACCCCTCCACTTT. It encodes CASLKSGQGAAYNSPLHF.

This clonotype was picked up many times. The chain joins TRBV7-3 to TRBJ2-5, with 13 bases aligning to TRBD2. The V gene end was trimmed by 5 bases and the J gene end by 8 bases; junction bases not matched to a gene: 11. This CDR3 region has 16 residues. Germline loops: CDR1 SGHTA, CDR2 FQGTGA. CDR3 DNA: TGTGCCAGCAGCGAAAGGGGACTAGCGGGAAGGGAAACCCAGTACTTC. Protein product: CASSERGLAGRETQYF.

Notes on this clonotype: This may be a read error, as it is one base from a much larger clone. Here the CDR3 DNA reads TGTGCCAGCAGTTTACAGGGGACCTACGAGCAGTACTTC. It is translated as CASSLQGTYEQYF. The V gene is TRBV12-3 or TRBV12-4, the J gene TRBJ2-7; a weak D match, TRBD1 (6 bases). The CDR3 sequence is 13 residues long. The V end was cut by 2 bases, the J end by 2 bases, with 7 bases between.

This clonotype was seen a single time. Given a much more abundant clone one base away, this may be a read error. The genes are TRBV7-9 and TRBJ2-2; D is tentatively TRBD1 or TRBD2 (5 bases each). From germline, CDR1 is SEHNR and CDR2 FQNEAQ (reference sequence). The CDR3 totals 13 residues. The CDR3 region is CAHRQSNTGKLFF. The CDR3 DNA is TGTGCCCATAGACAGAGTAACACCGGGAAGCTGTTTTTT.

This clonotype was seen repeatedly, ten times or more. As DNA, the CDR3 is TGTGCCAGCAGCGGGGGACGGAGTAATGAAAAACTGTTTTTT. Translating it yields CASSGGRSNEKLFF. The rearrangement links TRBV5-8 to TRBJ1-4; the D gene is possibly TRBD1 (5 bases). Trimming pared 4 bases from V and 4 bases from J, leaving 11 bases between. Germline V gene data show CDR1 as SGHTS and CDR2 as YDEGEE. The CDR3 contains 14 residues.

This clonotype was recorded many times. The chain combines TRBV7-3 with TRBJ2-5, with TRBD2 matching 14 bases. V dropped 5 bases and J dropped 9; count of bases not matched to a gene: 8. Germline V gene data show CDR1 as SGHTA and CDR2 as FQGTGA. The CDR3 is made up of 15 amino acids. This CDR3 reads CASSRRGLAGEAQYF. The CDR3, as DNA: TGTGCCAGCAGCCGTCGGGGACTAGCGGGAGAAGCCCAGTACTTC.

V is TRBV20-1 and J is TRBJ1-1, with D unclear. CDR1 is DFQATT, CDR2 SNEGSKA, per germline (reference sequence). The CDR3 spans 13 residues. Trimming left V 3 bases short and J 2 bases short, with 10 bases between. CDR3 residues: CSARRVLNTEAFF. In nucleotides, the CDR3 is TGCAGTGCTAGGAGGGTCCTCAACACTGAAGCTTTCTTT.

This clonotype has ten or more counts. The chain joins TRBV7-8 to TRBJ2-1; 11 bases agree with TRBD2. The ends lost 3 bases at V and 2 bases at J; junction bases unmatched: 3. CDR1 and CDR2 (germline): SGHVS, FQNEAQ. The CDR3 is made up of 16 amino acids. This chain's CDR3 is CASSFDSGRAYNEQFF. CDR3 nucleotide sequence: TGTGCCAGCAGCTTTGATAGCGGGAGGGCCTACAATGAGCAGTTCTTC.